This T cell receptor beta chain was sequenced in a study of OX40 agonist ivuxolimab in advanced cancers. The wider study: Ivuxolimab, which is an agonistic anti-OX40 (CD134) antibody, was administered to the patients. Findings of the study overall: Expanded peripheral T cells had an undetermined antigen specificity.

The germline gives CDR1 SGHTA, CDR2 FQGNSA. The CDR3 has 14 residues. J gave up 7 bases and V 3 bases, and 6 bases lay outside the gene matches. Using immunoSEQ multiplex PCR, the repertoire was profiled, and TCRdb retains in-frame clones only, with some absent. The table includes some 98,000 clones, roughly 84% detected once. A note on this clone: The antigen is undetermined.

The sequence came from an adult with an advanced solid tumor such as melanoma, head and neck, liver or kidney cancer. The material sequenced was CD4+ or CD8+ T cells sorted from blood, taken in a trial of the OX40 agonist ivuxolimab. V usage is TRBV7-2 and J usage is TRBJ2-7; 10 positions agree with TRBD1. In nucleotides, the CDR3 is TGTGCCAGCAGCTTCCCGGGACAGGGGAAGGAGCAGTACTTC. This sequence encodes CASSFPGQGKEQYF.